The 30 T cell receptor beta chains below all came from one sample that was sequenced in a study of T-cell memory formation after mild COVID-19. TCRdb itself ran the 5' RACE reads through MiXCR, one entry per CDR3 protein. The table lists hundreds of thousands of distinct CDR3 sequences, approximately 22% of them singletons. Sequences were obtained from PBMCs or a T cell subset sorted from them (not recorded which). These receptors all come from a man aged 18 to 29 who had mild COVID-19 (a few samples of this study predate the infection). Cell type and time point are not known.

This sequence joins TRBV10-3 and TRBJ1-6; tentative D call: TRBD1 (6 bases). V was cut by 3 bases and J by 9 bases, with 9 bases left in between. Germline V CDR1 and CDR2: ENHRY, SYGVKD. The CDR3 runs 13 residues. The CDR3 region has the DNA TGTGCCATCAGTGACAGGGGCTTTTCACCCCTCCACTTT. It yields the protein CAISDRGFSPLHF.

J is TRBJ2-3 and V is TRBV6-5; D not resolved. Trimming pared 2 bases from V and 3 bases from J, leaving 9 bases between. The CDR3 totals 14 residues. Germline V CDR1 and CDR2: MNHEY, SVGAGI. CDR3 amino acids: CASSYAAFTDTQYF. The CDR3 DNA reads TGTGCCAGCAGTTACGCGGCTTTTACAGATACGCAGTATTTT.

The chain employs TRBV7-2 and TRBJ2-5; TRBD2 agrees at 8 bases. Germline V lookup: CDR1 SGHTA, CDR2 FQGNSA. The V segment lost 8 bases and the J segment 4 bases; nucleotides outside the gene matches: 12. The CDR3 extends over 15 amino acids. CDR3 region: CASVRVRGAGETQYF. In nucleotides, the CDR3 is TGTGCCAGCGTCAGGGTGCGGGGGGCCGGAGAGACCCAGTACTTC.

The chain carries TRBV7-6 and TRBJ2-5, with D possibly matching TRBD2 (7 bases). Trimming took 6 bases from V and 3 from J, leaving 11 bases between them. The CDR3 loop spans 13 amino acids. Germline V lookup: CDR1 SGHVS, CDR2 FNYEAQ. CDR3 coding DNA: TGTGCCAGCAGGGGGGCGGGGGAAGAGACCCAGTACTTC. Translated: CASRGAGEETQYF.

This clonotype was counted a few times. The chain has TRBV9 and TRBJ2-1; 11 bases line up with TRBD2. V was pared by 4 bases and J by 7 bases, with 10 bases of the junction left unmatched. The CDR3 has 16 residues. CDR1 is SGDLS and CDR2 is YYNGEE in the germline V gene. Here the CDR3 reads CASSQGGTSGPNEQFF. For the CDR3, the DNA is TGTGCCAGCAGCCAGGGGGGGACTAGCGGTCCTAATGAGCAGTTCTTC. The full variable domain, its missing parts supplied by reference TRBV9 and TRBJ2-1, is DSGVTQTPKHLITATGQRVTLRCSPRSGDLSVYWYQQSLDQGLQFLIQYYNGEERAKGNILERFSAQQFPDLHSELNLSSLELGDSALYFCASSQGGTSGPNEQFFGPGTRLTVL.

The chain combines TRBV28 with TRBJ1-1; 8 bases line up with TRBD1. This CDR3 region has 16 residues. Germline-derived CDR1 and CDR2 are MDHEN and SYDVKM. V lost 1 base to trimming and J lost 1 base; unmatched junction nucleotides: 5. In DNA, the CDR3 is TGTGCCAGCAGTTTATTCAGGGGGCGAGAGAACACTGAAGCTTTCTTT. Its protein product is CASSLFRGRENTEAFF.

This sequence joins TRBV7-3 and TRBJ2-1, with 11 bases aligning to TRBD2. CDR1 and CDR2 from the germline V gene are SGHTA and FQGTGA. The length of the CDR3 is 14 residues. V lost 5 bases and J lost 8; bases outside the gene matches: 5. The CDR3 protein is CASSPWTSGHEQFF. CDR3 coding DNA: TGTGCCAGCAGCCCGTGGACTAGCGGGCATGAGCAGTTCTTC.

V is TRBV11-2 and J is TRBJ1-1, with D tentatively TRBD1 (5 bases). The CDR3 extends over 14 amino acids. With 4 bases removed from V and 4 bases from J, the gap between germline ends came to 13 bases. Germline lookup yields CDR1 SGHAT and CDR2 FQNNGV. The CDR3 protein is CASSYWQGSTEAFF. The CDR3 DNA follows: TGTGCCAGCAGCTATTGGCAGGGAAGCACTGAAGCTTTCTTT.

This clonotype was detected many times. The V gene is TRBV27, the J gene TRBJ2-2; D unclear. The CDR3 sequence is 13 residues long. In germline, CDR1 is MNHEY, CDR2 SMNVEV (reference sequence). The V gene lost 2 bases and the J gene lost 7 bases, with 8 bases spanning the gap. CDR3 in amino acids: CASSLNGHGELFF. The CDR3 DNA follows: TGTGCCAGCAGTTTAAATGGGCACGGGGAGCTGTTTTTT.

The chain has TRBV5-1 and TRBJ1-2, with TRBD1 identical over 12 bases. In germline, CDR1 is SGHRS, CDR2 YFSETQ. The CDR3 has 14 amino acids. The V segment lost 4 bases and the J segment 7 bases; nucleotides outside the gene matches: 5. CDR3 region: CASSDGTGGVGYTF. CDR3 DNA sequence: TGCGCCAGCAGCGATGGGACAGGGGGCGTTGGCTACACCTTC.

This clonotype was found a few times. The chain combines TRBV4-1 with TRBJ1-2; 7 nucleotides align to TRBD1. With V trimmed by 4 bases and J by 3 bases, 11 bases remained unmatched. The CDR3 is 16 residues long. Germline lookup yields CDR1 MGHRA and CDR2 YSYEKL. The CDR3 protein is CASSLQGGGYDYGYTF. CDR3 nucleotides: TGCGCCAGCAGCCTCCAGGGGGGGGGATATGACTATGGCTACACCTTC.

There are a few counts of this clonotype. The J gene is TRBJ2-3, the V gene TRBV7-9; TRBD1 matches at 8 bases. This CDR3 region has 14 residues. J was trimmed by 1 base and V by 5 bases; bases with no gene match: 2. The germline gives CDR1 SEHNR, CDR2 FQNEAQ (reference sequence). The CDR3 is CASSADRGTDTQYF. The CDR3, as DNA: TGTGCCAGCAGCGCGGACAGGGGCACAGATACGCAGTATTTT.

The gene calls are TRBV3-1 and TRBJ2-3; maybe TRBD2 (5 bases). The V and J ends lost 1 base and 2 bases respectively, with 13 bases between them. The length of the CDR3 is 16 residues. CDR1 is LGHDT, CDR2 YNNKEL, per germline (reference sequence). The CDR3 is CASSQGYAGSTDTQYF. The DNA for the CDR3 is TGTGCCAGCAGCCAAGGCTACGCGGGCTCCACAGATACGCAGTATTTT.

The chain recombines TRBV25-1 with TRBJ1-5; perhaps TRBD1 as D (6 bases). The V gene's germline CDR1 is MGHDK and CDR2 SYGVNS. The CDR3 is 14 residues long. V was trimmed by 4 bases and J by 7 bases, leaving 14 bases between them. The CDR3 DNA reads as TGTGCCAGCAGTGGTAGTACGGGGGCCCAGCCCCAGCATTTT. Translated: CASSGSTGAQPQHF.

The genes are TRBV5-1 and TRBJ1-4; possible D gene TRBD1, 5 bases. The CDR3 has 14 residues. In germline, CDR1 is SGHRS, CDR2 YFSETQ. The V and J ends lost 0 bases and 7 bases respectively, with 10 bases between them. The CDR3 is CASSLGGNSEKLFF. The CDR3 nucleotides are TGCGCCAGCAGCTTGGGGGGGAACTCTGAAAAACTGTTTTTT.

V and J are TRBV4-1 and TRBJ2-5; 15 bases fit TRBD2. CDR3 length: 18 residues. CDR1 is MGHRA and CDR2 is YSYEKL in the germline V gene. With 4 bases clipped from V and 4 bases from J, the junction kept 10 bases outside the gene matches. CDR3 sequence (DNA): TGCGCCAGCAGCCGACTAGGACTAGCGGGGGGGCAACGAGAGACCCAGTACTTC. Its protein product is CASSRLGLAGGQRETQYF.

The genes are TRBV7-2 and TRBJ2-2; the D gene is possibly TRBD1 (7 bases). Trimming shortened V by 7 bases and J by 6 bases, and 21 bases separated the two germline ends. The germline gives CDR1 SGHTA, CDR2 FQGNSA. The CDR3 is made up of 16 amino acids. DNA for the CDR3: TGTGCCAGCACCACCCCGTGGCAGGGGGGTTCCGGGGAGCTGTTTTTT. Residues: CASTTPWQGGSGELFF.

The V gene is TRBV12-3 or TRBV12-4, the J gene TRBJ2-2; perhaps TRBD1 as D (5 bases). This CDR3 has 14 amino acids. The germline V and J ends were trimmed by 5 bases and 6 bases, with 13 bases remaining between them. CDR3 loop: CASSIWGIPGELFF. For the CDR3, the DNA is TGTGCCAGCAGTATTTGGGGCATACCCGGGGAGCTGTTTTTT.

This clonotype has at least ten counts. The CDR3 spells CAGTSGSTDTQYF. CDR3 in DNA: TGTGCCGGGACTAGCGGGAGCACAGATACGCAGTATTTT. This chain uses TRBV7-9 with TRBJ2-3; 12 nucleotides match TRBD2. CDR1 and CDR2 from the germline V gene are SEHNR and FQNEAQ (reference sequence). The J segment lost 0 bases and the V segment lost 11 bases, leaving 0 bases of the junction unmatched. This CDR3 has 13 amino acids. The complete variable domain, with remaining parts taken from reference TRBV7-9 and TRBJ2-3, reads DTGVSQNPRHKITKRGQNVTFRCDPISEHNRLYWYRQTLGQGPEFLTYFQNEAQLEKSRLLSDRFSAERPKGSFSTLEIQRTEQGDSAMYLCAGTSGSTDTQYFGPGTRLTVL.

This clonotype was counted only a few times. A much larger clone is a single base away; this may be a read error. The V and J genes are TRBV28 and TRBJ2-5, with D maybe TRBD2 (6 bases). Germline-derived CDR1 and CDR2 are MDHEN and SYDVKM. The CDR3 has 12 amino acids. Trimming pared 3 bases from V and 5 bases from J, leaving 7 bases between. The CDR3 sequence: CASSFGRETQYF. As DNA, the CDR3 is TGTGCCAGCAGTTTTGGGAGGGAGACCCAGTACTTC.

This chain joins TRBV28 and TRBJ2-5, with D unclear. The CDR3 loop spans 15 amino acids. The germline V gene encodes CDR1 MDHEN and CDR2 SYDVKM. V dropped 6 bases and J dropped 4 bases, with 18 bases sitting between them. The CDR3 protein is CASSPAGPGPETQYF. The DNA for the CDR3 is TGTGCCAGCAGCCCTGCCGGGCCTGGGCCAGAGACCCAGTACTTC.

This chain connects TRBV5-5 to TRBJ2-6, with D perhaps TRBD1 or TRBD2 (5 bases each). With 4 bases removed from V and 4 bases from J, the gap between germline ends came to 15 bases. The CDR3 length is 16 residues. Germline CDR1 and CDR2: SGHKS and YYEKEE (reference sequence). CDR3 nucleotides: TGTGCCAGCAGCCTCGACCGGGGCGCGGGGGCCAACGTCCTGACTTTC. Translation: CASSLDRGAGANVLTF.

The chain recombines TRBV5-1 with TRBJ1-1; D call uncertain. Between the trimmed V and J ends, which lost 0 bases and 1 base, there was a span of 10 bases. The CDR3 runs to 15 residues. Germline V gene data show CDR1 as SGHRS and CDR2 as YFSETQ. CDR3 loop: CASSLVDLENTEAFF. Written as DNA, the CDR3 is TGCGCCAGCAGCTTGGTGGACCTCGAGAACACTGAAGCTTTCTTT.

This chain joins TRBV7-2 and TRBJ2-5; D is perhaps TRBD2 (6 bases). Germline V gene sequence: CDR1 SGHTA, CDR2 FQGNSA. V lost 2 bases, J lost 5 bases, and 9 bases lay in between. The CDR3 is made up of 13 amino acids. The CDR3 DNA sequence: TGTGCCAGCAGCTTACTAGCGTCCGAGACCCAGTACTTC. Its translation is CASSLLASETQYF.

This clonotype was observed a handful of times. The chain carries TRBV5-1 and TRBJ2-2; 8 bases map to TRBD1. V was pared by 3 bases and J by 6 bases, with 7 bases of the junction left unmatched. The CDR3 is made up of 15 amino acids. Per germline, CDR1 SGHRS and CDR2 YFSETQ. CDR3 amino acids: CASSWKDRAAGELFF. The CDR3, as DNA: TGCGCCAGCAGCTGGAAGGACAGGGCTGCCGGGGAGCTGTTTTTT. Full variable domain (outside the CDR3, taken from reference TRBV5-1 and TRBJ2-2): KAGVTQTPRYLIKTRGQQVTLSCSPISGHRSVSWYQQTPGQGLQFLFEYFSETQRNKGNFPGRFSGRQFSNSRSEMNVSTLELGDSALYLCASSWKDRAAGELFFGEGSRLTVL.

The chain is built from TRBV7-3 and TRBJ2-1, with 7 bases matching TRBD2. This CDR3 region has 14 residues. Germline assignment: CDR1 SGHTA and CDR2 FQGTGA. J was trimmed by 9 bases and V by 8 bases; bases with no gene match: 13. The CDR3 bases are TGTGCCAGCCGCCAAAGGGGAGGGGAGGCTGAGCAGTTCTTC. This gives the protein CASRQRGGEAEQFF.

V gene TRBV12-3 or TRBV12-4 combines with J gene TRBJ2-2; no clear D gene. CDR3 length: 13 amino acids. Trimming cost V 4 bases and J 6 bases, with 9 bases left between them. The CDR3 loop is CASSSRRAGELFF. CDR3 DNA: TGTGCCAGCAGTTCCCGTAGGGCCGGGGAGCTGTTTTTT.

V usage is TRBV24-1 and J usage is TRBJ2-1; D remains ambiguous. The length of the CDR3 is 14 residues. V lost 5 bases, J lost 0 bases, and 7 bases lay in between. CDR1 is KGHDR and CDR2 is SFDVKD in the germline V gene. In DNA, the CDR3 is TGTGCCACCAGTGGGGGTAGCTCCTACAATGAGCAGTTCTTC. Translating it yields CATSGGSSYNEQFF.

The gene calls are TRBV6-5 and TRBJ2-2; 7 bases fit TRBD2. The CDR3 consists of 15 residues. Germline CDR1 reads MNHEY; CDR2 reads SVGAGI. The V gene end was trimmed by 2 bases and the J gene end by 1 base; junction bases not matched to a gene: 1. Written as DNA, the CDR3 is TGTGCCAGCAGTTACGGGGGGGTGAACACCGGGGAGCTGTTTTTT. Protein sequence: CASSYGGVNTGELFF.

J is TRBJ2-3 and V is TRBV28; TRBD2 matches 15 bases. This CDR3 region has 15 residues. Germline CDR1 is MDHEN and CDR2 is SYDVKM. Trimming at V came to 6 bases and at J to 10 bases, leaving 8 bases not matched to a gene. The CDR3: CASSYGTSGGRSQYF. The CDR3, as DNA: TGTGCCAGCAGCTACGGGACTAGCGGGGGGCGGTCGCAGTATTTT.